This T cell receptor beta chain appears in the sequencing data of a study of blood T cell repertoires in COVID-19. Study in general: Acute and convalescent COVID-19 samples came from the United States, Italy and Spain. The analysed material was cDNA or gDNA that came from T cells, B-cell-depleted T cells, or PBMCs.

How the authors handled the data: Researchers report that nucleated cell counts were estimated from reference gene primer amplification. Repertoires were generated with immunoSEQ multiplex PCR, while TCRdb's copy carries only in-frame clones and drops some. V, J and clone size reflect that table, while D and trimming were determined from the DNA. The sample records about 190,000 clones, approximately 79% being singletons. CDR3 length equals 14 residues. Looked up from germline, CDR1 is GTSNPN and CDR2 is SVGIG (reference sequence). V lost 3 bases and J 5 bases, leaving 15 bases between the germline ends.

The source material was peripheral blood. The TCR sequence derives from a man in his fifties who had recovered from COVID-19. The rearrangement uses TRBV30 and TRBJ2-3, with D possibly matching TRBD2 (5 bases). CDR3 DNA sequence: TGTGCCTGGAGCATTGGAGGTTTAAGAGATACGCAGTATTTT. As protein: CAWSIGGLRDTQYF.